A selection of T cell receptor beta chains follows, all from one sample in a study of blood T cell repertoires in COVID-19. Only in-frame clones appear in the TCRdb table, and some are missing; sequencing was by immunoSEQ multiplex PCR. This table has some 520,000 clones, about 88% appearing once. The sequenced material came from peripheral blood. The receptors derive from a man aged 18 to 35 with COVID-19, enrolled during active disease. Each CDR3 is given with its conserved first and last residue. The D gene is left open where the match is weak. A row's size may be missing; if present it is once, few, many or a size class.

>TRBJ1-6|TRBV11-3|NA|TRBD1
CASSSATGGGNSPLHF
TGTGCCAGCAGCTCGGCGACAGGGGGAGGGAATTCACCCCTCCACTTT
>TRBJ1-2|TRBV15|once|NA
CATSPRTTFGYGYTF
TGTGCCACCAGCCCCCGGACAACCTTCGGCTATGGCTACACCTTC
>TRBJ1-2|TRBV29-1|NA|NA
CSVDLNRDYGYTF
TGCAGCGTTGATCTGAACAGGGACTATGGCTACACCTTC
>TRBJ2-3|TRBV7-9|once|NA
CASSRFREAGTDTQYF
TGTGCCAGCAGCCGGTTTCGAGAAGCGGGCACAGATACGCAGTATTTT
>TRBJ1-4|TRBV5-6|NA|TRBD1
CASSHRDRGEKLFF
TGTGCCAGCAGCCACCGAGACAGGGGTGAAAAACTGTTTTTT
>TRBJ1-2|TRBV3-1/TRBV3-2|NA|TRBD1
CASSRGTGVTNYGYTF
TGTGCCAGCAGCCGAGGGACAGGGGTTACTAACTATGGCTACACCTTC
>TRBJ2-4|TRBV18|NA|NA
CASSPTGTLDIQYF
TGTGCCAGCTCACCGACCGGGACTTTGGACATTCAGTACTTC
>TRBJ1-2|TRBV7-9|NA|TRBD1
CASSNMTGVGYTF
TGTGCCAGCAGCAACATGACAGGGGTGGGCTACACCTTC
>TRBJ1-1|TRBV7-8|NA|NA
CASSLGGENTEAFF
TGTGCCAGCAGCTTAGGGGGGGAGAACACTGAAGCTTTCTTT
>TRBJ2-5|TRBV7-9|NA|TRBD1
CASSSGQGKETQYF
TGTGCCAGCAGTTCGGGACAGGGGAAAGAGACCCAGTACTTC
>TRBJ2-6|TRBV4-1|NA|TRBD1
CASSQGDRRTGANVLTF
TGCGCCAGCAGCCAAGGGGACAGGCGAACTGGGGCCAACGTCCTGACTTTC
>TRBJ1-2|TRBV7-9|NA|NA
CASRTGGPITNYGYTF
TGTGCCAGCAGAACGGGGGGACCTATAACTAACTATGGCTACACCTTC
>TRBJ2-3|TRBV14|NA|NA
CASSQDPVDTQYF
TGTGCCAGCAGCCAAGATCCGGTGGATACGCAGTATTTT
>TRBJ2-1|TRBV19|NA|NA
CASSISSRRPSYNEQFF
TGTGCCAGTAGTATAAGCTCCCGGAGACCTTCCTACAATGAGCAGTTCTTC
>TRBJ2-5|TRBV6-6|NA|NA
CASSYSPASGETQYF
TGTGCCAGCAGTTACTCCCCGGCTAGTGGCGAGACCCAGTACTTC
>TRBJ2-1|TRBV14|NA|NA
CASSQVGTKQFF
TGTGCCAGCAGCCAAGTGGGGACAAAGCAGTTCTTC
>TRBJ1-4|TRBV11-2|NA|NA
CASGSGAFEKLFF
TGTGCCAGCGGCTCAGGGGCTTTTGAAAAACTGTTTTTT
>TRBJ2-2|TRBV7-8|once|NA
CASSLGGGRVTGELFF
TGTGCCAGCAGCTTAGGGGGGGGCCGGGTCACCGGGGAGCTGTTTTTT
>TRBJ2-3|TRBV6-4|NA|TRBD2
CASSISGGASDTQYF
TGTGCCAGCAGCATTAGCGGGGGGGCGTCAGATACGCAGTATTTT
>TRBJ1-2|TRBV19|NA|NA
CASSLPRGNGYTF
TGTGCCAGTAGCTTGCCCAGGGGAAATGGCTACACCTTC
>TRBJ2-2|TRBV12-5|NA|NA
CASAEDGELFF
TGTGCTAGCGCCGAGGACGGGGAGCTGTTTTTT
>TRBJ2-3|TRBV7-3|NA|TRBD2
CASSSQHQGLAGDSTDTQYF
TGTGCCAGCAGCTCGCAACACCAAGGACTAGCGGGGGATAGCACAGATACGCAGTATTTT